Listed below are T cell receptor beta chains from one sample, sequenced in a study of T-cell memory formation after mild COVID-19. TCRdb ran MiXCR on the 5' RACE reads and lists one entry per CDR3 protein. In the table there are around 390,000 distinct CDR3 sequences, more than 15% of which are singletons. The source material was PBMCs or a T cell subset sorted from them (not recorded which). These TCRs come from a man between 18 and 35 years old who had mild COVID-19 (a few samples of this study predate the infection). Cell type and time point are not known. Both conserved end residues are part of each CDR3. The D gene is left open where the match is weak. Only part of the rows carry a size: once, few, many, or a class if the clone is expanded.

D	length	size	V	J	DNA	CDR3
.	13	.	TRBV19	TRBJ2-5	TGTGCCAGTTCTTCACTAGCAAGGGAGACCCAGTACTTC	CASSSLARETQYF
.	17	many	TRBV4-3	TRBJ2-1	TGCGCCAGCAGCCAAGATCTAGGGGGGCCACCGACTAATGAGCAGTTCTTC	CASSQDLGGPPTNEQFF
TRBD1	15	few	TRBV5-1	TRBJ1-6	TGCGCCAGCAGAGGGACAGAAAAGGGGAATTCACCCCTCCACTTT	CASRGTEKGNSPLHF
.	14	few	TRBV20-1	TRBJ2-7	TGCAGTGCCGGTACTGGGGCGAACTCCTACGAGCAGTACTTC	CSAGTGANSYEQYF
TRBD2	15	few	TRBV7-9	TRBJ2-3	TGTGCCAGCAGCTTAGGGCTAGCGGGGGTCTATACGCAGTATTTT	CASSLGLAGVYTQYF
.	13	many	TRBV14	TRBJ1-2	TGTGCCAGCAGCCACCTCGGGGCTGATGGCTACACCTTC	CASSHLGADGYTF
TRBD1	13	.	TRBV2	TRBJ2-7	TGTGCCAGCAGTGCACAGGGGACATGGGAGCAGTACTTC	CASSAQGTWEQYF
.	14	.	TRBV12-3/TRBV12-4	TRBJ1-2	TGTGCCAGCAGTTTTGGGATAATGGGCTATGGCTACACCTTC	CASSFGIMGYGYTF
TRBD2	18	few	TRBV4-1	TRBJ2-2	TGCGCCAGCAGCCATGATTGGGGGGGACTAGCGGCTACCGGGGAGCTGTTTTTT	CASSHDWGGLAATGELFF
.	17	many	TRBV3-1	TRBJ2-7	TGTGCCAGCAGCCCCGAGATCGGAAAGGGGGGGTACTACGAGCAGTACTTC	CASSPEIGKGGYYEQYF
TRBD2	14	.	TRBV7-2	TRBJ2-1	TGTGCCAGCAGCCCTTCGGCGGGGGGCAATGAGCAGTTCTTC	CASSPSAGGNEQFF
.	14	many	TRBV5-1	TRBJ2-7	TGCGCCAGCAGCTTGGCGCCCAGGACGGTTGAGCAGTACTTC	CASSLAPRTVEQYF
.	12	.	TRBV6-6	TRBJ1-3	TGTGCCAGCCACAGGTCTGGAAACACCATATATTTT	CASHRSGNTIYF
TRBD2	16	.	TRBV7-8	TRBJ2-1	TGTGCCAGCAGCTCACCACTAGCGGGCTCCTACAATGAGCAGTTCTTC	CASSSPLAGSYNEQFF
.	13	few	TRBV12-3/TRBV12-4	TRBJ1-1	TGTGCCAGCAGTTTTAACGGTGGCACTGAAGCTTTCTTT	CASSFNGGTEAFF
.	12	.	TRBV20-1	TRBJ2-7	TGCAGTGCTAGAGTCTTGGGCTACGAGCAGTACTTC	CSARVLGYEQYF
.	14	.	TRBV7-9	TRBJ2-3	TGTGCCAGCAGTGAGCACGGGGGGCAAGATACGCAGTATTTT	CASSEHGGQDTQYF
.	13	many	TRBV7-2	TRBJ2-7	TGTGCCAGCACCAGGGCAGGCGCCTACGAGCAGTACTTC	CASTRAGAYEQYF
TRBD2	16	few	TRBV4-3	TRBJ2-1	TGCGCCAGCAGCCAAGATCAGTGGCGGGGGAGGTATGAGCAGTTCTTC	CASSQDQWRGRYEQFF
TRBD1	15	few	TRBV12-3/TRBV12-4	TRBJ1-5	TGTGCCAGCAGCGAGACAGGGAAGGCTTTTCAGCCCCAGCATTTT	CASSETGKAFQPQHF
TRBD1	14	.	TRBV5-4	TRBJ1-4	TGTGCCAGCAGCTCCCGGGACAGGGACGAAAAACTGTTTTTT	CASSSRDRDEKLFF
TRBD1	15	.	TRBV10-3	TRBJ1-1	TGTGCCATCAGGGGGACAGGGGGAGGTAGGACTGAAGCTTTCTTT	CAIRGTGGGRTEAFF
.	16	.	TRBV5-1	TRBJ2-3	TGCGCCAGCAGTGTGAGGGGGGGCCGGAACACAGATACGCAGTATTTT	CASSVRGGRNTDTQYF
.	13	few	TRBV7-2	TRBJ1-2	TGTGCCAGCAGCTTGGACAGATTGGGTGGCTACACCTTC	CASSLDRLGGYTF
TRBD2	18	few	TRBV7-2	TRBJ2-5	TGTGCCAGCAGCGTAGAGCTAGCGGGGGGCCCCGGATTTAGGACCCAGTACTTC	CASSVELAGGPGFRTQYF
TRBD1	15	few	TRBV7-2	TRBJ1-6	TGTGCCAGCAGCTTAGCGGTTGGACAGGGTGCGCCCCTCCACTTT	CASSLAVGQGAPLHF
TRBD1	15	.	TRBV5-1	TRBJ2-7	TGCGCCACCCGGCCCGGGACAGGGGTCACCTACGAGCAGTACTTC	CATRPGTGVTYEQYF
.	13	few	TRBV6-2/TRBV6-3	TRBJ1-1	TGTGCCAGCACCGAACCCGAGCCGGCCGAAGCTTTCTTT	CASTEPEPAEAFF
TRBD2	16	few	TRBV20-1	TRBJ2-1	TGCAGTGCTAGAGATCTGGCGGGGGGGTACTACAATGAGCAGTTCTTC	CSARDLAGGYYNEQFF
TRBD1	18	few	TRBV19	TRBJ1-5	TGTGCCAGTAGTCTAAACGGCCCCAGACAGGGGGTAAGTCAGCCCCAGCATTTT	CASSLNGPRQGVSQPQHF
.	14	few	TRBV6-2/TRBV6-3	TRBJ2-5	TGTGCCAGCAGAGTAGGACAGCTACAAGAGACCCAGTACTTC	CASRVGQLQETQYF
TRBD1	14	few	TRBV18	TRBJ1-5	TGTGCCAGCTCACTAGGACAGGGTGCTCAGCCCCAGCATTTT	CASSLGQGAQPQHF
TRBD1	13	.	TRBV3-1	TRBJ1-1	TGTGCCAGCAGCCCGGGACAGGGGCCTGCAGCTTTCTTT	CASSPGQGPAAFF
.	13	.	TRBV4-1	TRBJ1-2	TGCGCCAGCAGCCAATTCGGGACCTATGGCTACACCTTC	CASSQFGTYGYTF
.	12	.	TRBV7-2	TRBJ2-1	TGTGCCAGCAGCTTGGGGGGGCCACTCGCGTTCTTC	CASSLGGPLAFF
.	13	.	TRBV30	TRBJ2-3	TGTGCCTGGATAAATTGGTTTTTAGATACGCAGTATTTT	CAWINWFLDTQYF
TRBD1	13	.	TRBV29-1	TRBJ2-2	TGCAGCGTCAACAGGGGGAACACCGGGGAGCTGTTTTTT	CSVNRGNTGELFF
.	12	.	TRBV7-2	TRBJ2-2	TGTGCCAGCTGCCCGTTGGCCGGGGAGCTGTTTTTT	CASCPLAGELFF
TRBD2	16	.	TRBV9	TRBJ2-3	TGTGCCAGCAGCGTTAGCGGGGGGGCCCTGACAGATACGCAGTATTTT	CASSVSGGALTDTQYF
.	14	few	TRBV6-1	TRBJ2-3	TGTGCCAGCAGTTCACAGTCGACCGGGGATACGCAGTATTTT	CASSSQSTGDTQYF
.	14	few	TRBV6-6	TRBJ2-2	TGTGCCAGCAGTTCCTCGGACATCACCGGGGAGCTGTTTTTT	CASSSSDITGELFF
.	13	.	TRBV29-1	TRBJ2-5	TGCAGCGTACTTGAGGGGGGCAGGGAGACCCAGTACTTC	CSVLEGGRETQYF
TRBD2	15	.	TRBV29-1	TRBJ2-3	TGCAGCGTTGAAGGTCTAGCGGTGAACACAGATACGCAGTATTTT	CSVEGLAVNTDTQYF
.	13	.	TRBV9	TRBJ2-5	TGTGCCAGCAGCGTAGCCAGCCAAGAGACCCAGTACTTC	CASSVASQETQYF
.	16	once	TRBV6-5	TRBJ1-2	TGTGCCAGCAGTTACTCTGGGGGCAGGACTAACTATGGCTACACCTTC	CASSYSGGRTNYGYTF
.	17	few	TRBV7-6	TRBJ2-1	TGTGCCAGCAGCTTATATGTGGGGGGGCCCTCCTACAATGAGCAGTTCTTC	CASSLYVGGPSYNEQFF
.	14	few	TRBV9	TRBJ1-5	TGTGCCAGCCAGACAGGTGTGGGCAATCAGCCCCAGCATTTT	CASQTGVGNQPQHF
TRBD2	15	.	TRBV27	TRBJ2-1	TGTGCCAGCAGTATCACTAGCGGGGGGGCCTATGAGCAGTTCTTC	CASSITSGGAYEQFF
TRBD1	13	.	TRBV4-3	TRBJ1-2	TGCGCCAGCAGGGGGACAGGGCTCTATGGCTACACCTTC	CASRGTGLYGYTF
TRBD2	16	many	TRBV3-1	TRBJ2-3	TGTGCCAGCAGCCAAGATTCGGGGGGGTTCACAGATACGCAGTATTTT	CASSQDSGGFTDTQYF
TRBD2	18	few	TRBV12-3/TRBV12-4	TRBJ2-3	TGTGCCAGCAGTTTAGATCAGGGACTAGCGGGGGGGTTCGATACGCAGTATTTT	CASSLDQGLAGGFDTQYF
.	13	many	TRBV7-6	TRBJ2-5	TGTGCCAGCAGCCCGGGGTCTGGGGAGACCCAGTACTTC	CASSPGSGETQYF
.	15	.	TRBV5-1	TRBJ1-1	TGCGCCAGCAGCTTGACTTCGGCTTTAAACACTGAAGCTTTCTTT	CASSLTSALNTEAFF
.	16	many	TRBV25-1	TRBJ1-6	TGTGCCAGCAGTGGCCCAGGGAGCTCCTATAATTCACCCCTCCACTTT	CASSGPGSSYNSPLHF